This T cell receptor beta chain was retrieved from a study of cytomegalovirus exposure and HLA in healthy donors. Use of 60 Vbeta and 13 Jbeta primers characterized the PCR. TCRdb's copy holds only in-frame clones and misses some; the assay was immunoSEQ multiplex PCR. The sample contains 100,000 or so clones, roughly 60% of which appear only once. General study results and limits: Most of the TCR beta V segments (in an earlier analysis) were productive either about 87% or about 30% of the time.

Of note for this clone: Its antigen is not identified.

CDR3 size: 15 residues. Germline V gene sequence: CDR1 SGDLS, CDR2 YYNGEE. The source material was PBMCs. The V and J genes are TRBV9 and TRBJ2-5, with TRBD2 matching over 9 bases. The J call could be wrong; TRBJ2-7 is a better fit for the DNA end. This sequence originates from a human donor in good health. For the CDR3, the DNA is TGTGCCAGCAGCGTAGCTAGCGGGACCTCCTACGAGCAGTACTTC. Translating it yields CASSVASGTSYEQYF.